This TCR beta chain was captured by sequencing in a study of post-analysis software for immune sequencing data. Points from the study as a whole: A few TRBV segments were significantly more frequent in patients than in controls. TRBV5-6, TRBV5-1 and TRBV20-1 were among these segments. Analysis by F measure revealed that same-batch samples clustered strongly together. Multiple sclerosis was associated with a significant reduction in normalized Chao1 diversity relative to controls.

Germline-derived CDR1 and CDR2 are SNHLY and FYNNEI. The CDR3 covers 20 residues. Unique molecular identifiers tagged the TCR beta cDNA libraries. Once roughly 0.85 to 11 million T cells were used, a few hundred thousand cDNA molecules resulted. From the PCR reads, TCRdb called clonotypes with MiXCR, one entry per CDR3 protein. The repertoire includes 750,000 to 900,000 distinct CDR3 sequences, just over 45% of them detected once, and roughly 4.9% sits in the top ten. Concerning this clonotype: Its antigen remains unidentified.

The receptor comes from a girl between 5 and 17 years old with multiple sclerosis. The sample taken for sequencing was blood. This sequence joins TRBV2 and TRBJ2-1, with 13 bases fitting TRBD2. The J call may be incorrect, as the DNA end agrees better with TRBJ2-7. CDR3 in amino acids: CASSEPGTSGTSISYNEQYF. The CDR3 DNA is TGTGCCAGCAGTGAACCCGGGACTAGCGGGACCTCCATCTCCTACAATGAGCAGTACTTC.